This T cell receptor beta chain emerged from a study of early T cells in non-severe SARS-CoV-2 infection. Whole-study context: Investigators sequenced bulk RNA drawn from unsorted whole blood, and chains remained unpaired.

Findings of the study overall: Reliance on VDJdb matching favored anti-spike CD8 responses; private and CD4 specificities were missed.

Comments on this clonotype: The target antigen is unknown.

Tagging with unique molecular identifiers was applied to individual cDNA molecules. One entry per CDR3 protein results from TCRdb running MiXCR on the 5' RACE reads. The table lists nearly 60,000 distinct CDR3 sequences, about an eighth of them singletons. The CDR3 extends over 12 amino acids. The sequence derives from an adult who was a healthcare worker with PCR-confirmed SARS-CoV-2 infection or an uninfected control (not recorded which). What was sequenced was whole blood. The rearrangement links TRBV21-1 to TRBJ2-5. TRBV21-1 is a known pseudogene. The DNA of the CDR3 is TGTGCCAGTGTTGGACGAGAAGAGACCCAGTACTTC. Its translation is CASVGREETQYF.